A single sample is the source of the 22 T cell receptor beta chains below, sequenced in a study of technical replicates of blood from a few donors. The assay was immunoSEQ multiplex PCR, and TCRdb's table has in-frame clones only and misses some. The table records 70,000 to 85,000 clones, roughly 94% of them present only once. Sequenced sample: T cells isolated from PBMCs. The receptors stem from a human donor in good health.

The chain carries TRBV6-5 and TRBJ2-7; a possible D gene is TRBD1 (6 bases). CDR1 is MNHEY and CDR2 is SVGAGI in the germline V gene. Trimming removed 4 bases at V and 1 base at J, with 14 bases between. CDR3 length equals 15 residues. CDR3 in DNA: TGTGCCAGCAGTTTGCTCCCAGGGGCTTCCTACGAGCAGTACTTC. Translated, it gives CASSLLPGASYEQYF.

The V gene is TRBV19, the J gene TRBJ2-7; 7 bases align to TRBD2. Unmatched junction bases numbered 1, after V lost 3 bases and J lost 5 bases. The CDR3 has 12 residues. Germline V gives CDR1 LNHDA, CDR2 SQIVND (reference sequence). CDR3 in DNA: TGTGCCAGTAGTATGGGGGGGGACGAGCAGTACTTC. Translated, it gives CASSMGGDEQYF. Full variable domain (rest looked up from reference TRBV19 and TRBJ2-7): DGGITQSPKYLFRKEGQNVTLSCEQNLNHDAMYWYRQDPGQGLRLIYYSQIVNDFQKGDIAEGYSVSREKKESFPLTVTSAQKNPTAFYLCASSMGGDEQYFGPGTRLTVT.

The chain recombines TRBV7-9 with TRBJ1-1, with TRBD1 matching over 9 bases. CDR1 and CDR2 from the germline V gene are SEHNR and FQNEAQ (reference sequence). V gave up 7 bases and J gave up 0 bases; unmatched junction bases: 12. The CDR3 runs to 17 residues. In nucleotides, the CDR3 is TGTGCCAGCAACCCGAGGACAGGGGATTCAATGAACACTGAAGCTTTCTTT. As protein: CASNPRTGDSMNTEAFF. The full variable domain, in which reference TRBV7-9 and TRBJ1-1 provide the parts outside the CDR3, is DTGVSQNPRHKITKRGQNVTFRCDPISEHNRLYWYRQTLGQGPEFLTYFQNEAQLEKSRLLSDRFSAERPKGSFSTLEIQRTEQGDSAMYLCASNPRTGDSMNTEAFFGQGTRLTVV.

V usage is TRBV5-1 and J usage is TRBJ2-7, with 11 positions matching TRBD2. With V trimmed by 4 bases and J by 3 bases, 9 bases remained unmatched. This CDR3 has 16 amino acids. Germline V CDR1 and CDR2: SGHRS, YFSETQ. The CDR3 nucleotides are TGCGCCAGCAGCGAGGGGACTAGCGGAAGGGGCTACGAGCAGTACTTC. Translation: CASSEGTSGRGYEQYF.

The chain employs TRBV7-6 and TRBJ2-5, with TRBD1 identical over 8 bases. The CDR3 length is 15 residues. V gave up 1 base and J gave up 4 bases; unmatched junction bases: 5. In germline, CDR1 is SGHVS, CDR2 FNYEAQ. In nucleotides, the CDR3 is TGTGCCAGCAGCTTAGGGACAGGGATAGGAGAGACCCAGTACTTC. It encodes CASSLGTGIGETQYF.

The CDR3 DNA sequence: TGTGCCAGCAGCTTGATATCGGGATACTATGGCTACACCTTC. Translating it yields CASSLISGYYGYTF. The chain links TRBV5-4 to TRBJ1-2; unclear D gene. Germline values: CDR1 SGHNT, CDR2 YYREEE (reference sequence). CDR3 length: 14 amino acids. V lost 1 base and J lost 3, with 10 bases in between.

The chain combines TRBV6-5 with TRBJ1-5, with D perhaps TRBD1 (5 bases). Germline V gene data show CDR1 as MNHEY and CDR2 as SVGAGI. Trimming took 6 bases from V and 2 from J, leaving 11 bases between them. The CDR3 sequence is 14 residues long. The CDR3 DNA reads as TGTGCCAGCAGGGGAACCAGGGGCAATCAGCCCCAGCATTTT. Translation: CASRGTRGNQPQHF.

The V call is TRBV30, the J call TRBJ2-3, with D possibly matching TRBD1 (7 bases). Looked up from germline, CDR1 is GTSNPN and CDR2 is SVGIG (reference sequence). Trimming cost V 4 bases and J 4 bases, with 15 bases left between them. The CDR3 has 14 residues. CDR3 amino acids: CAWTAGGPADTQYF. Written as DNA, the CDR3 is TGTGCCTGGACCGCAGGGGGGCCCGCAGATACGCAGTATTTT.

This clone is a singleton in its sample. The genes are TRBV6-4 and TRBJ1-1; 7 bases agree with TRBD1. The CDR3 consists of 13 residues. The V gene end was trimmed by 8 bases and the J gene end by 1 base; junction bases not matched to a gene: 4. CDR1 MRHNA and CDR2 SNTAGT come from the germline V gene. CDR3 in amino acids: CASRQGRNTEAFF. CDR3 DNA: TGTGCCAGCCGACAGGGAAGGAACACTGAAGCTTTCTTT.

This clone came up a few times. The chain uses TRBV28 and TRBJ2-1, with 10 bases matching TRBD2. Unmatched junction bases numbered 10, after V lost 4 bases and J lost 4 bases. There are 17 residues in the CDR3. Germline V CDR1 and CDR2: MDHEN, SYDVKM. The CDR3: CASSSPGLAEAYNEQFF. The CDR3 nucleotides are TGTGCCAGCAGTTCCCCCGGACTAGCGGAGGCATACAATGAGCAGTTCTTC.

The chain joins TRBV4-2 to TRBJ2-5, with 14 bases aligning to TRBD2. V was pared by 3 bases and J by 5 bases, with 11 bases of the junction left unmatched. The CDR3 has 18 amino acids. Per germline, CDR1 LGHNA and CDR2 YNFKEQ. For the CDR3, the DNA is TGTGCCAGCAGCCAGGACCTGACTAGCGGGAGGGCCCGGGAGACCCAGTACTTC. This gives the protein CASSQDLTSGRARETQYF.

This clone appeared a single time. The V gene is TRBV6-5, the J gene TRBJ1-2; D is perhaps TRBD1 (5 bases). With 6 bases removed from V and 1 base from J, the gap between germline ends came to 6 bases. Germline CDR1 is MNHEY and CDR2 is SVGAGI. The length of the CDR3 is 12 residues. CDR3 residues: CASSRDNYGYTF. In nucleotides, the CDR3 is TGTGCCAGCAGCAGGGATAACTATGGCTACACCTTC.

The V call is TRBV5-4, the J call TRBJ2-1; possible D gene TRBD1, 5 bases. CDR3 length: 13 residues. Germline CDR1 is SGHNT and CDR2 is YYREEE (reference sequence). V lost 7 bases and J lost 8, with 16 bases in between. The CDR3 DNA follows: TGTGCCAGCGTGCGTAGGGGTTTCGATGAGCAGTTCTTC. This gives the protein CASVRRGFDEQFF.

The chain combines TRBV4-1 with TRBJ2-7; TRBD2 agrees at 8 bases. With V trimmed by 0 bases and J by 7 bases, 20 bases remained unmatched. Germline CDR1 reads MGHRA; CDR2 reads YSYEKL. The CDR3 is made up of 19 amino acids. CDR3 amino acids: CASSQDSRGAAGATGEQYF. CDR3 DNA sequence: TGCGCCAGCAGCCAAGATTCTAGAGGTGCAGCGGGGGCCACGGGTGAGCAGTACTTC.

V usage is TRBV18 and J usage is TRBJ1-1; the D gene is possibly TRBD1 (6 bases). The V end was cut by 3 bases, the J end by 7 bases, with 21 bases between. The CDR3 totals 16 residues. Germline assignment: CDR1 KGHSH and CDR2 LQKENI. CDR3 amino acids: CASSPATGSSGREAFF. CDR3 nucleotides: TGTGCCAGCTCACCGGCGACAGGCTCTTCAGGGCGTGAAGCTTTCTTT. Full variable domain (missing parts from reference TRBV18 and TRBJ1-1): NAGVMQNPRHLVRRRGQEARLRCSPMKGHSHVYWYRQLPEEGLKFMVYLQKENIIDESGMPKERFSAEFPKEGPSILRIQQVVRGDSAAYFCASSPATGSSGREAFFGQGTRLTVV.

The table lists this clone with a count of one. The rearrangement links TRBV7-9 to TRBJ2-3, with 7 bases fitting TRBD1. There are 14 residues in the CDR3. CDR1 and CDR2 from the germline V gene are SEHNR and FQNEAQ (reference sequence). J gave up 3 bases and V 5 bases, and 5 bases lay outside the gene matches. CDR3 nucleotides: TGTGCCAGCAGCCAGAAACAGGGGACAGATACGCAGTATTTT. Amino acid sequence: CASSQKQGTDTQYF.

This clone was seen just once. J is TRBJ2-7 and V is TRBV4-1; D is uncertain. Germline V lookup: CDR1 MGHRA, CDR2 YSYEKL. The CDR3 contains 13 residues. Trimming removed 0 bases from V and 3 bases from J, with 6 bases in between. CDR3 nucleotides: TGCGCCAGCAGCCAAGATCCCTACTACGAGCAGTACTTC. As protein: CASSQDPYYEQYF.

The chain couples TRBV6-5 to TRBJ1-2; D may be TRBD1 (5 bases). The CDR3 is 14 residues long. Germline V gene data show CDR1 as MNHEY and CDR2 as SVGAGI. Trimming shortened V by 5 bases and J by 4 bases, and 14 bases separated the two germline ends. CDR3 nucleotides: TGTGCCAGCAGTCGCGTCCAGGGCGGCTATGGCTACACCTTC. Encoded protein: CASSRVQGGYGYTF.

This chain joins TRBV18 and TRBJ1-3, with 8 bases identical to TRBD1. J lost 7 bases, V lost 2 bases, and 4 bases had no gene match. This CDR3 comprises 14 residues. Germline V gene lookup returns CDR1 KGHSH and CDR2 LQKENI. CDR3 coding DNA: TGTGCCAGCTCACCAGGGGACAGGAGGAACACCATATATTTT. Amino acid sequence: CASSPGDRRNTIYF.

The V and J genes are TRBV28 and TRBJ2-1; 13 bases line up with TRBD2. Trimming took 5 bases from V and 8 from J; bases not matched to a gene: 15. Germline CDR1 reads MDHEN; CDR2 reads SYDVKM. The CDR3 extends over 18 amino acids. This chain's CDR3 is CASSPGLAGVSWADEQFF. The CDR3 nucleotides are TGTGCCAGCAGTCCTGGACTAGCGGGAGTCTCATGGGCTGATGAGCAGTTCTTC.

V gene TRBV11-3 combines with J gene TRBJ2-1; 10 nucleotides line up with TRBD1. CDR1 and CDR2 from the germline V gene are SGHNT and YENEEA. The CDR3 is 15 residues long. V gave up 8 bases and J gave up 1 base; unmatched junction bases: 5. In DNA form, the CDR3 reads TGTGCCAGCTCCCGGGACAGGGGTTCCTACAATGAGCAGTTCTTC. It specifies CASSRDRGSYNEQFF.

The chain joins TRBV9 to TRBJ1-3; perhaps TRBD1 as D (5 bases). This CDR3 is built from 14 residues. Deletions cut 3 bases from V and 1 base from J, with 8 bases between. Germline V lookup: CDR1 SGDLS, CDR2 YYNGEE. The CDR3 nucleotides are TGTGCCAGCAGCGGCGGGGGTTCTGGAAACACCATATATTTT. Protein sequence: CASSGGGSGNTIYF.